The 17 T cell receptor beta chains given below trace back to one sample, sequenced in a study of T cells expressing NK-cell markers. Reanalyzing the 5' RACE reads, TCRdb keeps one entry per CDR3 protein, without DNA. Across some 600,000 distinct CDR3 sequences, the top ten clones capture roughly 3.4% of the sample. The sample consisted of blood T cells: a sorted CD56 or NKG2C T cell subset, CD4+ or CD8+ T cells, or bulk PBMC T cells (not recorded which). These receptors came from a man aged 18-30 years in good health.

The chain links TRBV6-5 to TRBJ2-7; the TCRdb D gene call, TRBD2, has no DNA to confirm it. This CDR3 comprises 17 residues. Germline lookup yields CDR1 MNHEY and CDR2 SVGAGI. CDR3 amino acids: CASSYSRGSSGSIIQYF.

The rearrangement joins TRBV5-6 to TRBJ2-5; TCRdb reports TRBD1, a call that lacks DNA to check it against. The V gene's germline CDR1 is SGHDT and CDR2 YYEEEE. There are 13 residues in the CDR3. The CDR3 sequence: CASSLEQGETQYF. Based on the CDR3 plus reference TRBV5-6 and TRBJ2-5, the full variable domain is DAGVTQSPTHLIKTRGQQVTLRCSPKSGHDTVSWYQQALGQGPQFIFQYYEEEERQRGNFPDRFSGHQFPNYSSELNVNALLLGDSALYLCASSLEQGETQYFGPGTRLLVL.

V usage is TRBV4-2 and J usage is TRBJ2-5. Germline V lookup: CDR1 LGHNA, CDR2 YNFKEQ. The CDR3 has 15 amino acids. The CDR3 spells CASSQESGFQETQYF.

V usage is TRBV28 and J usage is TRBJ2-1; the D call of TRBD2 rests on TCRdb alone, since no DNA is present to check it. The CDR3 loop spans 14 amino acids. CDR1 and CDR2 (germline): MDHEN, SYDVKM. The CDR3 spells CASSLPTSLDEQFF.

The chain joins TRBV12-5 to TRBJ2-2; TCRdb gives TRBD1 as the D gene, but with no DNA this cannot be confirmed. CDR1 and CDR2 (germline): LGHNT, FRNRAP. The CDR3 totals 14 residues. The CDR3 protein is CASGPDRPTGELFF.

This rearrangement joins TRBV4-3 to TRBJ2-2; lacking DNA, the TRBD1 call made by TCRdb goes unchecked. The CDR3 is 17 residues long. Germline loops: CDR1 LGHNA, CDR2 YSLEER. CDR3 residues: CASSHPGTGLYTGELFF.

V usage is TRBV7-2 and J usage is TRBJ2-7; the D call of TRBD2 rests on TCRdb alone, since no DNA is present to check it. Germline V gene data show CDR1 as SGHTA and CDR2 as FQGNSA. This CDR3 has 16 amino acids. The CDR3 sequence is CASSRSELAGAYEQYF.

V gene TRBV20-1 combines with J gene TRBJ2-1; TCRdb outputs TRBD1, but without DNA this stays unchecked. In germline, CDR1 is DFQATT, CDR2 SNEGSKA (reference sequence). The CDR3 is made up of 14 amino acids. The CDR3 sequence is CSASATGSYNEQFF.

The chain joins TRBV25-1 to TRBJ2-4. This CDR3 region has 14 residues. Germline CDR1 and CDR2: MGHDK and SYGVNS. The CDR3 protein is CASSDPGAKNIQYF.

The chain combines TRBV3-1 with TRBJ2-3. CDR1 and CDR2 (germline): LGHDT, YNNKEL (reference sequence). CDR3 length: 12 amino acids. The CDR3 protein is CASSQDIRTQYF.

The CDR3 spells CATGGSGNTIYF. V is TRBV2 and J is TRBJ1-3. Germline-derived CDR1 and CDR2 are SNHLY and FYNNEI. This CDR3 has 12 residues.

The J gene is TRBJ2-5, the V gene TRBV6-5; lacking DNA, the TRBD2 call made by TCRdb goes unchecked. Germline assignment: CDR1 MNHEY and CDR2 SVGAGI. The CDR3 runs to 14 residues. The CDR3 loop reads CASRGLALGETQYF.

The chain uses TRBV15 and TRBJ2-1; the TCRdb call, TRBD2, lacks DNA for checking. This CDR3 is built from 16 residues. The germline gives CDR1 LNHNV, CDR2 YYDKDF (reference sequence). CDR3 residues: CATSRGGLAEYSEQFF.

The V and J genes are TRBV5-4 and TRBJ2-7; TCRdb outputs TRBD1, but without DNA this stays unchecked. CDR1 and CDR2 from the germline V gene are SGHNT and YYREEE (reference sequence). The CDR3 extends over 14 amino acids. CDR3 amino acids: CASTKYREPYEQYF. The variable domain in full, completed from reference TRBV5-4 and TRBJ2-7, reads ETGVTQSPTHLIKTRGQQVTLRCSSQSGHNTVSWYQQALGQGPQFIFQYYREEENGRGNFPPRFSGLQFPNYSSELNVNALELDDSALYLCASTKYREPYEQYFGPGTRLTVT.

V gene TRBV12-3 or TRBV12-4 combines with J gene TRBJ1-4; the TCRdb call, TRBD1, lacks DNA for checking. CDR3 length: 15 amino acids. This CDR3 is CASTPDRGANEKLFF.

The rearrangement joins TRBV27 to TRBJ2-1; there is no DNA to check the TCRdb D call of TRBD2. This CDR3 spans 15 amino acids. Germline values: CDR1 MNHEY, CDR2 SMNVEV (reference sequence). The CDR3 sequence: CASSHQEGTYNEQFF.

The rearrangement joins TRBV14 to TRBJ2-7. CDR3 length: 14 residues. In germline, CDR1 is SGHDN, CDR2 FVKESK. CDR3: CASSQERVSYEQYF.